This entry is about one TCR beta chain. What it recognizes is unknown. The data are from a study of blood T cells in healthy people across ages. Using a J-beta primer mix together with a sample-barcoded 5' primer, a second PCR was run for about 6 to 11 cycles. TCRdb independently ran MiXCR on the 5' RACE reads; one entry per CDR3 protein. The data contain roughly 1,000,000 distinct CDR3 sequences, about 25% of them singletons. Trimming stripped 1 base from V and 0 bases from J, with 13 bases between. Germline CDR1 and CDR2: SGHRS and YFSETQ. This CDR3 has 16 amino acids. Study-level findings and limits: Naive CD4+ cells and diversity were both higher in long-lived donors than in aged donors.

This sample also belongs to another study, concerning T cells of mothers and their children.

The sequence came from a girl aged 2 to 10 in good health. The chain couples TRBV5-1 to TRBJ1-1, with D perhaps matching TRBD1 (5 bases). The specimen was blood. CDR3 nucleotide sequence: TGCGCCAGCAGCTTGTTCCAGGGACCCCTGAACACTGAAGCTTTCTTT. Its translation is CASSLFQGPLNTEAFF.